Shown below are 26 T cell receptor beta chains from a single sample sequenced in a study of blood T cell repertoires in COVID-19. Repertoires were generated with immunoSEQ multiplex PCR, while TCRdb's copy carries only in-frame clones and drops some. The sample holds about 300,000 clones, 85% to 90% seen once. Sequenced sample: PBMCs or T cells enriched from blood (not recorded which). The receptors were sampled from a man aged 25 to 40 who had recovered from COVID-19.

This chain uses TRBV7-5 with TRBJ1-1; the table's D call of TRBD1 was not tested on the DNA. TRBV7-5 is termed a pseudogene. This CDR3 is built from 14 residues. CDR3 sequence reads: CARSTGQGVTEAFF. The CDR3 DNA reads as TGTGCCAGAAGCACGGGACAGGGGGTCACTGAAGCTTTCTTT.

This clone was seen a handful of times. This rearrangement joins TRBV15 to TRBJ1-3; TRBD1 is a possible D gene (6 bases). Germline-derived CDR1 and CDR2 are LNHNV and YYDKDF (reference sequence). V lost 4 bases and J 0 bases, leaving 13 bases between the germline ends. The CDR3 loop spans 16 amino acids. The CDR3 sequence is CATSTRQVLSGNTIYF. DNA for the CDR3: TGTGCCACCAGCACCCGACAGGTGCTCTCTGGAAACACCATATATTTT.

This sequence joins TRBV28 and TRBJ2-7; maybe TRBD2 (5 bases). The CDR3 is 12 residues long. V lost 5 bases, J lost 7 bases, and 12 bases lay in between. Germline assignment: CDR1 MDHEN and CDR2 SYDVKM. The CDR3 sequence is CASSAPPGEQYF. The CDR3 coding sequence is TGTGCCAGCAGTGCACCTCCGGGAGAGCAGTACTTC.

This sequence joins TRBV18 and TRBJ1-1, with D unclear. The CDR3 is 13 residues long. CDR1 is KGHSH, CDR2 LQKENI, per germline. Deletions cut 3 bases from V and 3 bases from J, with 8 bases between. CDR3 protein: CASSPRSDTEAFF. The CDR3 DNA follows: TGTGCCAGCTCACCTAGATCGGACACTGAAGCTTTCTTT.

The chain uses TRBV24-1 and TRBJ1-5; D is perhaps TRBD1 (6 bases). V was trimmed by 10 bases and J by 0 bases, leaving 15 bases between them. The CDR3 sequence is 15 residues long. Germline values: CDR1 KGHDR, CDR2 SFDVKD. In DNA, the CDR3 is TGTGCCACTTCCTCCAGGGGAATTAGCAATCAGCCCCAGCATTTT. This codes for CATSSRGISNQPQHF.

The chain's CDR3 is CASSQEIWAFLEQFF. In nucleotides, the CDR3 is TGCGCCAGCAGCCAAGAGATCTGGGCATTCCTTGAGCAGTTCTTC. The V gene is TRBV4-1, the J gene TRBJ2-1; D ambiguous. This CDR3 comprises 15 residues. The V end lost 0 bases, the J end lost 9 bases, and 15 bases lay between the germline ends. From germline, CDR1 is MGHRA and CDR2 YSYEKL.

V is TRBV19 and J is TRBJ2-1, with D perhaps TRBD2 (6 bases). The germline V and J ends were trimmed by 7 bases and 4 bases, with 14 bases remaining between them. The CDR3 loop spans 14 amino acids. Germline V gene lookup returns CDR1 LNHDA and CDR2 SQIVND (reference sequence). The CDR3 loop is CASTSPGVYNEQFF. The CDR3, as DNA: TGTGCCAGTACCTCTCCGGGGGTGTACAATGAGCAGTTCTTC.

The rearrangement joins TRBV15 to TRBJ1-5; D is uncertain. The V end lost 0 bases, the J end lost 7 bases, and 10 bases lay between the germline ends. CDR1 LNHNV and CDR2 YYDKDF come from the germline V gene (reference sequence). This CDR3 is built from 14 residues. The CDR3 DNA is TGTGCCACCAGCAGAGATCGGGTCGGACAGCCCCAGCATTTT. The encoded protein is CATSRDRVGQPQHF. Variable domain in full (rest from reference TRBV15 and TRBJ1-5): DAMVIQNPRYQVTQFGKPVTLSCSQTLNHNVMYWYQQKSSQAPKLLFHYYDKDFNNEADTPDNFQSRRPNTSFCFLDIRSPGLGDTAMYLCATSRDRVGQPQHFGDGTRLSIL.

With regard to this clone: Without the conserved terminal phenylalanine or tryptophan, this CDR3 likely stems from a read error. No DNA is shown, since the ends of the CDR3 on it are uncertain; the CDR3 is the one TCRdb lists. The chain has TRBV27 and TRBJ2-7; the D call of TRBD1 is as the table states it, not checked on the DNA. Termini included, the CDR3 measures 13 amino acids. CDR1 and CDR2 from the germline V gene are MNHEY and SMNVEV (reference sequence). This CDR3 is CASSPRPRDREFL.

This chain links TRBV20-1 with TRBJ1-3; tentative D call: TRBD1 (5 bases). The ends were cut back, 3 bases at V and 1 base at J, with 10 bases in the middle. Germline V gene sequence: CDR1 DFQATT, CDR2 SNEGSKA (reference sequence). This CDR3 is built from 14 residues. The CDR3 region has the DNA TGCAGTGCTAGTAACAGGATATCTGGAAACACCATATATTTT. Encoded protein: CSASNRISGNTIYF.

This clone was seen just once. The chain uses TRBV11-2 and TRBJ2-7; tentatively, D is TRBD2 (5 bases). The length of the CDR3 is 14 residues. CDR1 is SGHAT, CDR2 FQNNGV, per germline. V was trimmed by 6 bases and J by 3 bases, leaving 15 bases between them. CDR3: CASRTSRDYYEQYF. In DNA, the CDR3 is TGTGCCAGCAGGACCTCCCGGGATTACTACGAGCAGTACTTC.

The chain couples TRBV5-1 to TRBJ2-7; D is ambiguous. Trimming took 0 bases from V and 5 from J, leaving 12 bases between them. CDR1 and CDR2 from the germline V gene are SGHRS and YFSETQ. This CDR3 has 14 residues. The CDR3 sequence: CASSLALNRDEQYF. In nucleotides, the CDR3 is TGCGCCAGCAGCTTGGCGCTAAATCGGGACGAGCAGTACTTC.

In its sample, this clone was seen a few times. V usage is TRBV6-4 and J usage is TRBJ2-5; D perhaps matches TRBD2 (5 bases). V shed 6 bases and J shed 2 bases, with 16 bases lying between them. The CDR3 spans 15 residues. Germline-derived CDR1 and CDR2 are MRHNA and SNTAGT. The CDR3 DNA follows: TGTGCCAGCAGCGCGTCGGGTGGAGGTCAAGAGACCCAGTACTTC. Protein sequence: CASSASGGGQETQYF.

In DNA form, the CDR3 reads TGTGCCAGTACCAAGGACAGGTCTTACTATGGCTACACCTTC. Its protein product is CASTKDRSYYGYTF. The chain employs TRBV19 and TRBJ1-2; 7 positions agree with TRBD1. CDR3 length: 14 residues. Germline V gene data show CDR1 as LNHDA and CDR2 as SQIVND (reference sequence). With V trimmed by 7 bases and J by 3 bases, 8 bases remained unmatched.

This clone came up once. Other DNA sequences in the same sample also yield this CDR3. The V gene is TRBV6-5, the J gene TRBJ2-7, with 7 nucleotides matching TRBD1. This CDR3 comprises 12 residues. J was trimmed by 3 bases and V by 6 bases; bases with no gene match: 2. In germline, CDR1 is MNHEY, CDR2 SVGAGI. CDR3 in amino acids: CASRTGLYEQYF. The CDR3 coding sequence is TGTGCCAGCAGGACAGGGCTCTACGAGCAGTACTTC.

Here the CDR3 DNA reads TGTGCCAGCAGTGCGGGTAGGGCATTTAGAGATACGCAGTATTTT. Translated, it gives CASSAGRAFRDTQYF. The V call is TRBV6-2 or TRBV6-3, the J call TRBJ2-3, with a weak D call TRBD2 (5 bases). CDR3 length: 15 amino acids. Trimming shortened V by 5 bases and J by 5 bases, and 17 bases separated the two germline ends. Per germline, CDR1 MNHEY and CDR2 SVGEGT.

The gene calls are TRBV5-1 and TRBJ2-7; maybe TRBD1 (5 bases). Trimming stripped 5 bases from V and 0 bases from J, with 12 bases between. The CDR3 is made up of 14 amino acids. Germline-derived CDR1 and CDR2 are SGHRS and YFSETQ. CDR3: CASSPGSSSYEQYF. Here the CDR3 DNA reads TGCGCCAGCAGTCCAGGGTCTAGCTCCTACGAGCAGTACTTC.

V and J are TRBV5-1 and TRBJ2-7, with 11 bases matching TRBD1. Trimming at V came to 3 bases and at J to 6 bases, leaving 11 bases not matched to a gene. The germline CDR1 and CDR2 sequences are SGHRS and YFSETQ. The CDR3 covers 16 residues. CDR3 sequence (DNA): TGCGCCAGCAGCTGGGCCGGGACAGGGGGTAGGGGCGAGCAGTACTTC. As protein: CASSWAGTGGRGEQYF.

The chain employs TRBV18 and TRBJ1-3; D might be TRBD1 (5 bases). Trimming stripped 6 bases from V and 0 bases from J, with 9 bases between. Germline V gives CDR1 KGHSH, CDR2 LQKENI. The CDR3 has 14 amino acids. In DNA form, the CDR3 reads TGTGCCAGCTCTCAGCAGGGCTCTGGAAACACCATATATTTT. This gives the protein CASSQQGSGNTIYF.

V is TRBV9 and J is TRBJ2-7; D not certain. CDR3 length: 13 residues. Germline CDR1 SGDLS, CDR2 YYNGEE. The ends were cut back, 1 base at V and 3 bases at J, with 8 bases in the middle. The CDR3 bases are TGTGCCAGCAGCGTACAGGCGCTCTACGAGCAGTACTTC. Its translation: CASSVQALYEQYF.

The genes are TRBV24-1 and TRBJ1-1; D may be TRBD1 (6 bases). The CDR3 has 13 amino acids. Trimming removed 7 bases at V and 1 base at J, with 9 bases between. Germline V gene lookup returns CDR1 KGHDR and CDR2 SFDVKD. CDR3 bases: TGTGCCACCAGAAGACAGGCGAACACTGAAGCTTTCTTT. Translation: CATRRQANTEAFF.

This clone has just a few counts. V and J are TRBV5-1 and TRBJ2-2, with D possibly being TRBD1 (5 bases). Trimming stripped 3 bases from V and 6 bases from J, with 12 bases between. Germline V gene sequence: CDR1 SGHRS, CDR2 YFSETQ. The CDR3 is 14 amino acids. CDR3 in amino acids: CASSSAQAPGELFF. CDR3 nucleotides: TGCGCCAGCAGCTCCGCACAGGCCCCCGGGGAGCTGTTTTTT.

The chain links TRBV6-5 to TRBJ2-7; a weak D match, TRBD1 (6 bases). The V end lost 5 bases, the J end lost 3 bases, and 14 bases lay between the germline ends. The CDR3 extends over 14 amino acids. Germline V gene sequence: CDR1 MNHEY, CDR2 SVGAGI. The DNA of the CDR3 is TGTGCCAGCAGTACTAGGACAGAGGACTACGAGCAGTACTTC. Its protein is CASSTRTEDYEQYF.

DNA for the CDR3: TGCGCCAGCAGCTTGGTGACAGGGGGTGTAGAAAAACTGTTTTTT. Its translation is CASSLVTGGVEKLFF. The rearrangement joins TRBV5-1 to TRBJ1-4; 9 bases align to TRBD1. There are 15 residues in the CDR3. Germline CDR1 reads SGHRS; CDR2 reads YFSETQ. V shed 0 bases, J shed 8 bases, and the junction held 5 bases outside the gene matches. The whole variable domain, remainder taken from reference TRBV5-1 and TRBJ1-4, is KAGVTQTPRYLIKTRGQQVTLSCSPISGHRSVSWYQQTPGQGLQFLFEYFSETQRNKGNFPGRFSGRQFSNSRSEMNVSTLELGDSALYLCASSLVTGGVEKLFFGSGTQLSVL.

A single count supports this clone. This chain links TRBV10-3 with TRBJ2-7, with D possibly being TRBD1 (5 bases). CDR1 and CDR2 from the germline V gene are ENHRY and SYGVKD. V gave up 10 bases and J gave up 2 bases, with 15 bases separating them. This CDR3 is 13 amino acids long. CDR3: CASHRQKPYEQYF. Written as DNA, the CDR3 is TGTGCCAGTCACCGACAGAAACCCTACGAGCAGTACTTC.

The genes are TRBV5-4 and TRBJ1-3, with a weak D call TRBD1 (5 bases). Trimming took 4 bases from V and 0 from J, leaving 11 bases between them. From germline, CDR1 is SGHNT and CDR2 YYREEE (reference sequence). This CDR3 is built from 15 residues. The CDR3 is CASSLGGRSGNTIYF. CDR3 nucleotides: TGTGCCAGCAGCCTCGGGGGACGCTCTGGAAACACCATATATTTT.